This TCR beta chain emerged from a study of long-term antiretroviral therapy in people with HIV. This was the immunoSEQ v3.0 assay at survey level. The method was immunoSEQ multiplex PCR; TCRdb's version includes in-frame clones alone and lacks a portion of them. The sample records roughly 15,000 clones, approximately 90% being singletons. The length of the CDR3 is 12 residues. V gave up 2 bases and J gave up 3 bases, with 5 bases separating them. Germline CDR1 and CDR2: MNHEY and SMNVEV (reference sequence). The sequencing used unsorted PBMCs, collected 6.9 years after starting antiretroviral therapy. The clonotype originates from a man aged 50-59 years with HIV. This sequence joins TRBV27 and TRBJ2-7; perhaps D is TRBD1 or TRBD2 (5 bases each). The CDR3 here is CASSLGGYEQYF. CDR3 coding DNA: TGTGCCAGCAGTTTAGGGGGCTACGAGCAGTACTTC.